The 22 T cell receptor beta chains presented below share a single source sample, sequenced in a study of control samples from healthy donors and cancer patients. Method: immunoSEQ multiplex PCR; TCRdb's copy keeps in-frame clones and lacks some. The sample lists over 100,000 clones, around 88% seen once, with approximately 3.2% in the top ten. Specimen: blood. These receptors were taken from a man in his forties in good health.

The J gene is TRBJ2-3, the V gene TRBV2; 8 nucleotides match TRBD2. The CDR3 consists of 14 residues. Germline values: CDR1 SNHLY, CDR2 FYNNEI. J lost 4 bases, V lost 8 bases, and 8 bases had no gene match. The CDR3: CASWAGGVADTQYF. CDR3 DNA: TGTGCCAGCTGGGCCGGGGGGGTCGCAGATACGCAGTATTTT.

This rearrangement joins TRBV24-1 to TRBJ2-5, with 9 bases lining up with TRBD1. CDR1 and CDR2 from the germline V gene are KGHDR and SFDVKD. The junction had 3 bases not matched to a gene; V was cut back by 1 base and J by 4 bases. The CDR3 length is 15 residues. The CDR3 nucleotides are TGTGCCACCAGTGATTTCGGACAGGGGAGAGAGACCCAGTACTTC. It specifies CATSDFGQGRETQYF.

The chain couples TRBV12-3 or TRBV12-4 to TRBJ1-2; tentatively, D is TRBD1 (6 bases). V was pared by 5 bases and J by 4 bases, with 8 bases between. The CDR3 has 12 amino acids. The CDR3 protein is CASSEGGYGYTF. CDR3 coding DNA: TGTGCCAGCAGTGAGGGGGGCTATGGCTACACCTTC.

V usage is TRBV9 and J usage is TRBJ2-3, with 9 nucleotides matching TRBD2. Germline CDR1 is SGDLS and CDR2 is YYNGEE. The CDR3 is made up of 17 amino acids. With 4 bases clipped from V and 2 bases from J, the junction kept 11 bases outside the gene matches. Here the CDR3 DNA reads TGTGCCAGCAGCTTAACTGGCAGCGGGGGGTTCACAGATACGCAGTATTTT. This encodes CASSLTGSGGFTDTQYF.

The V gene is TRBV5-4, the J gene TRBJ2-7; D may be TRBD2 (7 bases). The germline V and J ends were trimmed by 0 bases and 1 base, with 14 bases remaining between them. Germline V gene sequence: CDR1 SGHNT, CDR2 YYREEE (reference sequence). The CDR3 totals 16 residues. CDR3 residues: CASSLGAGGRSYEQYF. DNA for the CDR3: TGTGCCAGCAGCTTGGGGGCCGGGGGGCGGTCCTACGAGCAGTACTTC.

The chain joins TRBV5-6 to TRBJ2-3; no firm D call. This CDR3 is built from 13 residues. The ends were cut back, 2 bases at V and 6 bases at J, with 10 bases in the middle. Germline CDR1 reads SGHDT; CDR2 reads YYEEEE. Here the CDR3 reads CASSFDQRDTQYF. The CDR3 nucleotides are TGTGCCAGCAGCTTTGATCAGAGGGATACGCAGTATTTT.

The gene calls are TRBV9 and TRBJ2-2, with D perhaps matching TRBD1 (6 bases). CDR1 is SGDLS, CDR2 YYNGEE, per germline. V was trimmed by 3 bases and J by 0 bases, leaving 12 bases between them. CDR3 length: 16 amino acids. This CDR3 is CASSADRIANTGELFF. DNA for the CDR3: TGTGCCAGCAGCGCAGACAGGATTGCGAACACCGGGGAGCTGTTTTTT.

This clone has more than one count but fewer than ten. V gene TRBV18 combines with J gene TRBJ1-5; D gene uncertain. The V gene's germline CDR1 is KGHSH and CDR2 LQKENI. Trimming left V 6 bases short and J 2 bases short, with 11 bases between. The CDR3 is made up of 14 amino acids. The CDR3 sequence is CASSDTGGNQPQHF. Here the CDR3 DNA reads TGTGCCAGCTCTGACACTGGGGGCAATCAGCCCCAGCATTTT.

The chain is built from TRBV2 and TRBJ1-2, with 7 nucleotides matching TRBD1. The V segment lost 3 bases and the J segment 5 bases; nucleotides outside the gene matches: 6. The CDR3 totals 14 residues. Germline loops: CDR1 SNHLY, CDR2 FYNNEI. Written as DNA, the CDR3 is TGTGCCAGCAGTGAGAGACAGGGACAGTATGGCTACACCTTC. It yields the protein CASSERQGQYGYTF.

The chain is built from TRBV19 and TRBJ1-2; TRBD1 matches at 10 bases. The CDR3 is 15 amino acids. In germline, CDR1 is LNHDA, CDR2 SQIVND (reference sequence). V dropped 4 bases and J dropped 7; count of bases not matched to a gene: 9. The CDR3 reads CASSNRDRGSLGYTF. CDR3 DNA sequence: TGTGCCAGTAGTAATCGGGACAGGGGCTCTCTTGGCTACACCTTC. The variable domain in full, completed from reference TRBV19 and TRBJ1-2, reads DGGITQSPKYLFRKEGQNVTLSCEQNLNHDAMYWYRQDPGQGLRLIYYSQIVNDFQKGDIAEGYSVSREKKESFPLTVTSAQKNPTAFYLCASSNRDRGSLGYTFGSGTRLTVV.

V and J are TRBV7-2 and TRBJ1-2, with 7 bases aligning to TRBD1. Per the germline V gene, CDR1 is SGHTA and CDR2 is FQGNSA. The trim removed 5 bases at V and 4 bases at J, leaving 7 bases unmatched. The CDR3 has 14 residues. The CDR3 reads CASSPPGGGYGYTF. CDR3 bases: TGTGCCAGCAGCCCCCCAGGGGGTGGCTATGGCTACACCTTC.

The V call is TRBV24-1, the J call TRBJ1-5; TRBD1 might be the D (6 bases). Looked up from germline, CDR1 is KGHDR and CDR2 is SFDVKD. The CDR3 spans 14 residues. The V end lost 3 bases, the J end lost 5 bases, and 10 bases lay between the germline ends. The CDR3 nucleotides are TGTGCCACCAGTGATCAGGGGTACTATCAGCCCCAGCATTTT. This encodes CATSDQGYYQPQHF.

This clone was seen a single time. This rearrangement joins TRBV2 to TRBJ2-4; weak D call: TRBD2 (6 bases). Trimming took 9 bases from V and 1 from J, leaving 16 bases between them. The germline gives CDR1 SNHLY, CDR2 FYNNEI. The CDR3 is 15 amino acids. CDR3 loop: CASTWDLGAKNIQYF. CDR3 in DNA: TGTGCCAGTACATGGGACTTGGGGGCCAAAAACATTCAGTACTTC.

DNA of the CDR3: TGTGCCAGGGAGACAGGGAGGGACTATGGCTACACCTTC. Protein product: CARETGRDYGYTF. The chain has TRBV2 and TRBJ1-2, with TRBD1 matching 7 bases. The CDR3 loop spans 13 amino acids. Losses at the gene ends were 9 bases for V and 3 bases for J; bases not matched to a gene: 7. Germline assignment: CDR1 SNHLY and CDR2 FYNNEI.

The chain's CDR3 is CASSSGDTQYF. The CDR3 DNA reads TGTGCCAGCAGCTCGGGAGATACGCAGTATTTT. The chain combines TRBV5-6 with TRBJ2-3; D is undetermined. V lost 3 bases, J lost 5 bases, and 4 bases lay in between. CDR1 SGHDT and CDR2 YYEEEE come from the germline V gene. The CDR3 loop spans 11 amino acids.

The chain links TRBV18 to TRBJ1-4, with D hard to call. V lost 2 bases and J lost 0, with 7 bases in between. This CDR3 has 15 amino acids. Germline loops: CDR1 KGHSH, CDR2 LQKENI. CDR3 bases: TGTGCCAGCTCACCAGTGGGGACAACTAATGAAAAACTGTTTTTT. Its protein product is CASSPVGTTNEKLFF. Using reference TRBV18 and TRBJ1-4 for the parts outside the CDR3, the full variable domain is NAGVMQNPRHLVRRRGQEARLRCSPMKGHSHVYWYRQLPEEGLKFMVYLQKENIIDESGMPKERFSAEFPKEGPSILRIQQVVRGDSAAYFCASSPVGTTNEKLFFGSGTQLSVL.

V usage is TRBV6-4 and J usage is TRBJ2-1; D is tentatively TRBD1 or TRBD2 (5 bases each). Trimming took 6 bases from V and 3 from J, leaving 12 bases between them. The CDR3 length is 14 residues. Germline V gives CDR1 MRHNA, CDR2 SNTAGT. Here the CDR3 reads CASSRDGGYNEQFF. The CDR3 nucleotides are TGTGCCAGCAGCCGGGACGGAGGCTACAATGAGCAGTTCTTC.

The chain employs TRBV19 and TRBJ1-3; D remains unclear. Germline lookup yields CDR1 LNHDA and CDR2 SQIVND (reference sequence). Trimming removed 9 bases from V and 0 bases from J, with 12 bases in between. This CDR3 has 14 residues. The CDR3 sequence is CASRRSSSGNTIYF. The CDR3 DNA follows: TGTGCCAGCCGCAGGTCCAGCTCTGGAAACACCATATATTTT.

Details on this clone: This sample includes further DNA sequences coding for the same CDR3. This chain uses TRBV27 with TRBJ1-5, with no clear D. This CDR3 spans 15 amino acids. Germline loops: CDR1 MNHEY, CDR2 SMNVEV (reference sequence). V shed 3 bases and J shed 0 bases, with 9 bases lying between them. Written as DNA, the CDR3 is TGTGCCAGCAGTTTGAAGGCAGGTAGCAATCAGCCCCAGCATTTT. It encodes CASSLKAGSNQPQHF.

The chain is built from TRBV7-2 and TRBJ2-7, with a weak D call TRBD1 (6 bases). Per the germline V gene, CDR1 is SGHTA and CDR2 is FQGNSA. Trimming took off 5 bases at V and 3 bases at J, with 11 bases between the two ends. This CDR3 has 13 residues. CDR3 nucleotides: TGTGCCAGCAGCCTGGGACATCACTACGAGCAGTACTTC. Translating it yields CASSLGHHYEQYF.

The chain joins TRBV2 to TRBJ2-7; 9 bases map to TRBD1. The length of the CDR3 is 15 residues. The V and J ends lost 4 bases and 3 bases, in that order; junction bases with no gene match: 7. Germline V gene data show CDR1 as SNHLY and CDR2 as FYNNEI. CDR3 sequence: CASSGPGTGSYEQYF. The CDR3 bases are TGTGCCAGCAGTGGGCCCGGGACAGGGAGCTACGAGCAGTACTTC.

The rearrangement joins TRBV5-5 to TRBJ2-3, with D possibly being TRBD1 or TRBD2 (5 bases each). The CDR3 sequence is 14 residues long. Germline V gene data show CDR1 as SGHKS and CDR2 as YYEKEE (reference sequence). Trimming removed 3 bases at V and 2 bases at J, with 10 bases between. The CDR3: CASSSGTFTDTQYF. CDR3 coding DNA: TGTGCCAGCAGCTCGGGGACCTTCACAGATACGCAGTATTTT.